The 9 T cell receptor beta chains given below trace back to one sample, sequenced in a study of cytomegalovirus exposure and HLA in healthy donors. 13 Jbeta primers and 60 Vbeta primers were used for the PCR. This table comes from immunoSEQ multiplex PCR, and its TCRdb copy is limited to in-frame clones, with some not included. This sample yields roughly 180,000 clones, of which 84% are seen a single time; 4.8% belongs to the top ten. Sequencing was done on a sample of PBMCs. Receptor source: a man in his late teens or twenties in good health and CMV-seronegative.

The chain joins TRBV15 to TRBJ2-3, with TRBD2 as a possible D gene (6 bases). The V gene lost 6 bases and the J gene lost 0 bases, with 7 bases spanning the gap. Germline loops: CDR1 LNHNV, CDR2 YYDKDF (reference sequence). The CDR3 extends over 13 amino acids. CDR3 in DNA: TGTGCCACCAGAGGGACTAGCACAGATACGCAGTATTTT. Translation gives CATRGTSTDTQYF.

The V call is TRBV19, the J call TRBJ1-1; 9 nucleotides match TRBD1. Losses at the gene ends were 4 bases for V and 5 bases for J; bases not matched to a gene: 5. Germline V gene sequence: CDR1 LNHDA, CDR2 SQIVND (reference sequence). The CDR3 has 14 residues. Here the CDR3 reads CASSTRQGGTEAFF. CDR3 sequence (DNA): TGTGCCAGTAGTACGCGACAGGGGGGGACTGAAGCTTTCTTT.

The chain joins TRBV2 to TRBJ2-7, with 12 nucleotides matching TRBD2. The CDR3 has 15 residues. Trimming at V came to 6 bases and at J to 6 bases, leaving 9 bases not matched to a gene. From germline, CDR1 is SNHLY and CDR2 FYNNEI. The CDR3 here is CASRELTSGSSEQYF. CDR3 DNA: TGTGCCAGCAGGGAATTGACTAGCGGGAGCAGCGAGCAGTACTTC.

The J gene is TRBJ1-3, the V gene TRBV10-1; TRBD1 aligns across 7 bases. Germline assignment: CDR1 WNHNN and CDR2 SYGVQD (reference sequence). The CDR3 length is 15 residues. Losses at the gene ends were 6 bases for V and 0 bases for J; bases not matched to a gene: 5. The CDR3 is CASRLGQNSGNTIYF. The CDR3, as DNA: TGCGCCAGCAGATTGGGACAGAACTCTGGAAACACCATATATTTT.

The chain uses TRBV6-5 and TRBJ1-2; unclear D gene. This CDR3 spans 13 amino acids. Germline assignment: CDR1 MNHEY and CDR2 SVGAGI. Trimming left V 0 bases short and J 7 bases short, with 9 bases between. CDR3 coding DNA: TGTGCCAGCAGTTACTCGGCTGCTTTTGGCTACACCTTC. The encoded protein is CASSYSAAFGYTF.

This chain connects TRBV4-2 to TRBJ2-7, with 9 bases that match TRBD2. V lost 0 bases and J lost 0; bases outside the gene matches: 15. CDR3 length: 20 residues. The germline CDR1 and CDR2 sequences are LGHNA and YNFKEQ. The CDR3 nucleotides are TGTGCCAGCAGCCAAGAACAGAGCGGGGGGACTTCTCATTCCTCCTACGAGCAGTACTTC. This encodes CASSQEQSGGTSHSSYEQYF.

V usage is TRBV4-2 and J usage is TRBJ2-2; 10 positions agree with TRBD2. The junction had 13 bases not matched to a gene; V was cut back by 2 bases and J by 7 bases. The CDR3 extends over 18 amino acids. Germline values: CDR1 LGHNA, CDR2 YNFKEQ. The CDR3, as DNA: TGTGCCAGCAGCCAAAGCCTAGCGGGAGCGCTAACGGGCGGGGAGCTGTTTTTT. Protein sequence: CASSQSLAGALTGGELFF.

V gene TRBV11-2 combines with J gene TRBJ2-7; D unclear. In germline, CDR1 is SGHAT, CDR2 FQNNGV. V was pared by 1 base and J by 4 bases, with 8 bases between. The CDR3 has 13 amino acids. The CDR3 sequence: CASSLGAEYEQYF. CDR3 nucleotide sequence: TGTGCCAGCAGCTTAGGGGCAGAATACGAGCAGTACTTC.

This chain links TRBV9 with TRBJ2-1; 9 bases map to TRBD1. V lost 3 bases to trimming and J lost 5 bases; unmatched junction nucleotides: 6. Germline V lookup: CDR1 SGDLS, CDR2 YYNGEE. This CDR3 spans 15 amino acids. The CDR3 is CASSEGQGLNNEQFF. CDR3 bases: TGTGCCAGCAGCGAAGGACAGGGGTTAAACAATGAGCAGTTCTTC.